This T cell receptor (beta chain) came from a study of response to subunit inactivated influenza vaccine. TCRdb recomputed calls from the RT-PCR reads with MiXCR, one row per CDR3 protein. Of approximately 490,000 distinct CDR3 sequences listed, about 7.2% are singletons. The source of this sequence is a man aged 50-75 years who received an inactivated influenza vaccine. The sequencing used PBMCs from blood, collected 23 to 25 months after vaccination.

CDR3 DNA: TGTGCCAGCAGCTTCATTAGGACAGGGGTATACGAGCAGTACTTC. This sequence encodes CASSFIRTGVYEQYF. The chain employs TRBV11-2 and TRBJ2-7; 9 bases are a match to TRBD1. In germline, CDR1 is SGHAT, CDR2 FQNNGV. CDR3 length: 15 amino acids. V was clipped by 3 bases and J by 4 bases; unmatched bases: 7.